This paragraph reports one T cell receptor (beta chain). This sample was taken from a study of STAT5B mutations in CD4+ large granular lymphocyte leukemia. Clones were read by immunoSEQ multiplex PCR, and TCRdb kept only the in-frame ones, dropping some. The sample has 34,000 or so clones, 85% seen once. Germline V gene lookup returns CDR1 SGHRS and CDR2 YFSETQ. V was shortened by 4 bases and J by 2 bases, with 13 bases between the two germline ends. The CDR3 runs to 14 residues. Source material: CD4+ T cells from blood buffy coats. The TCR comes from a human donor in good health. V and J are TRBV5-1 and TRBJ2-7; D could derive from TRBD1 or TRBD2 (6 bases each). The CDR3 DNA reads as TGCGCCAGCAGCCCCTCGGGGGCCACCTACGAGCAGTACTTC. Its translation is CASSPSGATYEQYF.